Below are 12 T cell receptor beta chains sequenced from a single sample in a study of vaccination and CD4 T cells after COVID-19. Scientists ran DNA taken from cultured CD4+ T cells through the Oncomine TCR Beta short-read assay for sequencing. TCRdb reanalysed the PCR reads using MiXCR and keeps one entry per CDR3 protein. The data contain around 19,000 distinct CDR3 sequences, roughly 40% of them singletons. Antigens of these TCRs are unknown. As for treatment: approximately 9-day PBMC culture with coronavirus spike peptide pools or control peptides (ViraFEST assay). The source was CD4+ T cells from blood, cultured in vitro, collected before SARS-CoV-2 vaccination. These receptors were collected from a human donor who received a COVID-19 vaccine.

This clonotype has only one observation. The CDR3 nucleotides are TGTGCCAGCAGCACTACAGGGGGCTATGGCTACACCTTC. It codes for CASSTTGGYGYTF. The rearrangement uses TRBV9 and TRBJ1-2; 8 nucleotides agree with TRBD1. Germline values: CDR1 SGDLS, CDR2 YYNGEE. The CDR3 covers 13 residues. V shed 4 bases and J 4 bases; nucleotides not matched to a gene: 3.

Points on this clonotype: A read error may explain this, as a much larger clone is one base away. The chain uses TRBV15 and TRBJ2-3, with unresolved D. The CDR3 has 15 amino acids. CDR1 and CDR2 (germline): LNHNV, YYDKDF (reference sequence). The CDR3: CVTSRDRDSTDTQYF. For the CDR3, the DNA is TGTGTCACCAGCAGAGATCGAGATAGCACAGATACGCAGTATTTT. The complete variable domain, with remaining parts taken from reference TRBV15 and TRBJ2-3, reads DAMVIQNPRYQVTQFGKPVTLSCSQTLNHNVMYWYQQKSSQAPKLLFHYYDKDFNNEADTPDNFQSRRPNTSFCFLDIRSPGLGDTAMYLCVTSRDRDSTDTQYFGPGTRLTVL.

This clonotype was detected only a few times. The chain uses TRBV21-1 and TRBJ2-2; the table's TRBD1 call for D was not verified on the DNA. TRBV21-1 is termed a pseudogene. This CDR3 has 22 amino acids. In nucleotides, the CDR3 is TGTGCCAGCAGCGCCACGCCGCCGGGACAGGAGACGATTAAAACGAACACCGGGGAGCTGTTTTTT. Encoded protein: CASSATPPGQETIKTNTGELFF.

The chain is built from TRBV9 and TRBJ1-1; D gene unclear. V was pared by 6 bases and J by 1 base, with 13 bases between. CDR3 size: 14 residues. Germline V gives CDR1 SGDLS, CDR2 YYNGEE. In nucleotides, the CDR3 is TGTGCCAGCACGCGGGCAGGAGAGAACACTGAAGCTTTCTTT. Translating it yields CASTRAGENTEAFF.

This chain connects TRBV14 to TRBJ1-1; 7 bases match TRBD1. The CDR3 length is 15 residues. Per the germline V gene, CDR1 is SGHDN and CDR2 is FVKESK. V lost 2 bases and J lost 13; bases outside the gene matches: 16. Here the CDR3 reads CASSQLAGEGARCFF. The CDR3 DNA reads TGTGCCAGCAGCCAACTCGCCGGGGAGGGGGCGAGGTGTTTCTTT.

The V gene is TRBV20-1, the J gene TRBJ1-1; the match to TRBD1 covers 8 bases. Germline assignment: CDR1 DFQATT and CDR2 SNEGSKA (reference sequence). The CDR3 is made up of 15 amino acids. The J segment lost 1 base and the V segment lost 0 bases, leaving 4 bases of the junction unmatched. The CDR3 nucleotides are TGCAGTGCTAGAGATGATGGGACAGGGAACACTGAAGCTTTCTTT. Translating it yields CSARDDGTGNTEAFF.

This clonotype was recorded only once. This chain joins TRBV7-3 and TRBJ2-7, with unresolved D. Looked up from germline, CDR1 is SGHTA and CDR2 is FQGTGA. CDR3 size: 15 residues. The V gene lost 2 bases and the J gene lost 1 base, with 12 bases spanning the gap. The CDR3 DNA reads TGTGCCAGCAGCTTAGACGGAATACGATCCTACGAGCAGTACTTC. This encodes CASSLDGIRSYEQYF.

The rearrangement uses TRBV6-7 and TRBJ1-3; the D is unclear. TRBV6-7 is noted as an ORF with a role that remains uncertain. This CDR3 has 15 residues. Trimming cost V 2 bases and J 0 bases, with 8 bases left between them. The CDR3 region is CASSYATSSGNTIYF. CDR3 nucleotides: TGTGCCAGCAGTTACGCGACCTCCTCTGGAAACACCATATATTTT.

This clonotype was seen a handful of times. The V call is TRBV30, the J call TRBJ2-5; no definite D call. The CDR3 is 13 amino acids. The V end lost 4 bases, the J end lost 4 bases, and 13 bases lay between the germline ends. Germline V gene lookup returns CDR1 GTSNPN and CDR2 SVGIG (reference sequence). Written as DNA, the CDR3 is TGTGCCTGGACCCGCTCCCCCCGAGAGACCCAGTACTTC. This gives the protein CAWTRSPRETQYF.

The rearrangement links TRBV6-1 to TRBJ2-1, with D possibly being TRBD2 (5 bases). This CDR3 contains 16 residues. Trimming removed 6 bases at V and 0 bases at J, with 15 bases between. Looked up from germline, CDR1 is MNHNS and CDR2 is SASEGT. CDR3 sequence reads: CASSPPTGSSYNEQFF. The CDR3 nucleotides read TGTGCCAGCAGCCCCCCGACGGGGAGCTCCTACAATGAGCAGTTCTTC.

This chain links TRBV10-3 with TRBJ1-1; the match to TRBD1 covers 7 bases. The germline V gene has CDR1 ENHRY and CDR2 SYGVKD. The length of the CDR3 is 14 residues. With V trimmed by 6 bases and J by 4 bases, 8 bases remained unmatched. The CDR3 here is CAIRPMGQSTEAFF. CDR3 sequence (DNA): TGTGCCATCAGGCCGATGGGACAGTCCACTGAAGCTTTCTTT.

The chain employs TRBV20-1 and TRBJ2-5; 8 nucleotides line up with TRBD2. After removal of 3 bases from V and 8 bases from J, the junction contained 8 bases not matched to a gene. Per the germline V gene, CDR1 is DFQATT and CDR2 is SNEGSKA (reference sequence). The CDR3 sequence is 13 residues long. The CDR3 DNA sequence: TGCAGTGCTAGTTACGCTAGCGGGTCCACCCAGTACTTC. Its translation: CSASYASGSTQYF.